This T cell receptor beta chain was sequenced for a study of shared clonotypes between healthy human individuals. Assay used: immunoSEQ multiplex PCR; TCRdb lists only in-frame clones, some missing. The sample comprises approximately 2,300,000 clones, 85% to 95% of which are singletons, and 0.37% rests with the top ten. V lost 5 bases and J 4 bases, leaving 9 bases between the germline ends. Germline V gene lookup returns CDR1 SGHVS and CDR2 FNYEAQ. CDR3 length: 12 residues. Sequences were obtained from naive CD4+ T cells from PBMCs. This sample's subset: CD45RA+ positively selected. The rearrangement joins TRBV7-6 to TRBJ2-7; D is uncertain. The sequence was obtained from a man between 18 and 35 years old in good health. Some clones in this sample may be carry-over from other donors' samples. CDR3 DNA sequence: TGTGCCAGCAGCCTAAACACTTACGAGCAGTACTTC. Its translation: CASSLNTYEQYF.